The present T cell receptor (beta chain) was sequenced within a study of blood T cell repertoires in COVID-19. Study as a whole: All recovered Cohort 3 donors got two negative PCRs, got clearance, or saw symptom resolution. Acute and convalescent COVID-19 specimens originated in the United States, Italy and Spain. T cells, B-cell-depleted T cells, or PBMCs provided the cDNA or gDNA that served as material.

Membership in each cohort depended on participant-reported clinical history. Clones were read by immunoSEQ multiplex PCR, and TCRdb kept only the in-frame ones, dropping some. The repertoire holds hundreds of thousands of clones, about 89% seen once, with less than 2.5% in the top ten. Per germline, CDR1 KGHSH and CDR2 LQKENI. Losses at the gene ends were 2 bases for V and 3 bases for J; bases not matched to a gene: 5. The CDR3 is 16 residues long. The sequenced sample was PBMCs or T cells enriched from blood (not recorded which). The source of this sequence is a middle-aged man in a cohort exposed to, infected with or recovered from COVID-19 (not recorded which). The chain uses TRBV18 and TRBJ2-1, with TRBD1 matching over 9 bases. The CDR3 spells CASSPRGGQGYNEQFF. Here the CDR3 DNA reads TGTGCCAGCTCACCAAGGGGGGGACAGGGCTACAATGAGCAGTTCTTC.